Below, 10 T cell receptor beta chains from the same sample are listed, as sequenced in a study of response to subunit inactivated influenza vaccine. TCRdb used MiXCR to reprocess the RT-PCR reads, holding one entry per CDR3 protein. The sample has hundreds of thousands of distinct CDR3 sequences, 10% to 12% seen once. These sequences were also reported in another study, on T cells expressing NK-cell markers. This second report adds: Libraries used 5'RACE template switching adding universal primer site and UMIs.

The sequences come from PBMCs from blood, collected on the day of vaccination. These TCRs come from a man aged 45-65 years who received an inactivated influenza vaccine.

This clonotype showed up many times. The chain recombines TRBV18 with TRBJ2-5; 7 positions agree with TRBD2. Trimming cost V 3 bases and J 2 bases; bases outside gene matches: 3. The CDR3 runs 14 residues. Germline V gene lookup returns CDR1 KGHSH and CDR2 LQKENI. CDR3 sequence (DNA): TGTGCCAGCTCACCCGGACTAGGGCAAGAGACCCAGTACTTC. The encoded protein is CASSPGLGQETQYF.

As regards this clonotype: Mismatch with germline at one junction end may stem from a read error. CDR3 bases: TGCGTCAGCAGTCAACACGACGTTGGGACCCAGTACTTC. Encoded protein: CVSSQHDVGTQYF. V usage is TRBV12-3 or TRBV12-4 and J usage is TRBJ2-5; D is uncertain. The CDR3 sequence is 13 residues long.

Ten or more counts support this clonotype. The chain carries TRBV7-2 and TRBJ1-6; the D gene is possibly TRBD1 (6 bases). This CDR3 has 16 residues. With 1 base removed from V and 5 bases from J, the gap between germline ends came to 12 bases. CDR1 and CDR2 (germline): SGHTA, FQGNSA. Here the CDR3 reads CASSLVGGGNNSPLHF. CDR3 sequence (DNA): TGTGCCAGCAGCTTAGTCGGAGGGGGGAATAATTCACCCCTCCACTTT.

The table lists this clonotype with a few counts. The V call is TRBV6-2 or TRBV6-3, the J call TRBJ1-1; maybe TRBD1 (5 bases). The CDR3 covers 15 residues. The germline gives CDR1 MNHEY, CDR2 SVGEGT. Between the trimmed V and J ends, which lost 4 bases and 1 base, there was a span of 13 bases. CDR3 loop: CASSSPAGKNTEAFF. DNA of the CDR3: TGTGCCAGCAGTTCCCCGGCAGGGAAGAACACTGAAGCTTTCTTT.

This chain links TRBV12-3 or TRBV12-4 with TRBJ2-7; tentatively, D is TRBD1 or TRBD2 (5 bases each). Trimming removed 4 bases at V and 2 bases at J, with 21 bases between. The CDR3 has 17 residues. Here the CDR3 DNA reads TGTGCCAGCAGTTACCGTGGGGTGGGGACGTCCACCTACGAGCAGTACTTC. Protein product: CASSYRGVGTSTYEQYF.

This sequence joins TRBV5-1 and TRBJ2-5; tentative D call: TRBD2 (6 bases). The germline V gene encodes CDR1 SGHRS and CDR2 YFSETQ. The CDR3 spans 15 residues. The ends were cut back, 3 bases at V and 5 bases at J, with 17 bases in the middle. This chain's CDR3 is CASSWGLGRTETQYF. The CDR3, as DNA: TGCGCCAGCAGCTGGGGCCTAGGGAGGACGGAGACCCAGTACTTC.

The CDR3 DNA is TGTGCCAGTAGTATCCCCAGGCCGGGACTAGCGGGAGTCGGGCAGTTCTTC. Its translation: CASSIPRPGLAGVGQFF. The V call is TRBV19, the J call TRBJ2-1; 14 bases line up with TRBD2. The V and J ends lost 3 bases and 12 bases, in that order; junction bases with no gene match: 13. Germline V gene sequence: CDR1 LNHDA, CDR2 SQIVND (reference sequence). This CDR3 is 17 amino acids long.

This clonotype was recorded a few times. This rearrangement joins TRBV6-1 to TRBJ1-6; D may be TRBD1 (6 bases). V lost 0 bases to trimming and J lost 7 bases, with 16 bases between them. The CDR3 runs 17 residues. The germline V gene encodes CDR1 MNHNS and CDR2 SASEGT. CDR3 in DNA: TGTGCCAGCAGTGAAGCGCGGTCAGGGGTACCGAATTCACCCCTCCACTTT. This sequence encodes CASSEARSGVPNSPLHF.

The chain combines TRBV25-1 with TRBJ2-5; D might be TRBD1 or TRBD2, each matching 5 bases. The CDR3 is 14 residues long. Germline-derived CDR1 and CDR2 are MGHDK and SYGVNS. The V and J ends lost 5 bases and 4 bases respectively, with 14 bases between them. For the CDR3, the DNA is TGTGCCAGCAGTAATCCGGGACCCCCAGAGACCCAGTACTTC. Residues: CASSNPGPPETQYF.

The chain recombines TRBV2 with TRBJ2-2; D remains ambiguous. V lost 4 bases and J 6 bases, leaving 15 bases between the germline ends. The CDR3 spans 15 residues. Germline lookup yields CDR1 SNHLY and CDR2 FYNNEI. The CDR3 nucleotides are TGTGCCAGCAGTGCGGGCCTTTTCGGAGCCGGGGAGCTGTTTTTT. Protein product: CASSAGLFGAGELFF.